This section outlines one TCR beta chain sequence together with its context. This sample is part of a study of regulatory T cells in long-lasting Graves disease. Researchers made TCR beta libraries by using iRepertoire HTBI primers and running Arm-PCR on CDR3 regions. One entry per CDR3 protein results from TCRdb running MiXCR on the multiplex PCR reads. The sample holds 300,000 to 350,000 distinct CDR3 sequences, 15% to 20% seen once. Time point here: persistent/refractory GD, antithyroid drugs over 5 years with positive TRAb. PBMC RNA was the source of the TCR library. This clonotype was obtained from a female donor with Graves disease. The material was peripheral blood mononuclear cells (PBMCs), obtained when the disease was refractory, from a patient treated with antithyroid drugs.

DNA for the CDR3: TGCAGTGCTAGAGATCAGGGGGGCAGGAACACTGAAGCTTTCTTT. It translates to CSARDQGGRNTEAFF. V usage is TRBV20-1 and J usage is TRBJ1-1, with TRBD1 matching over 7 bases. Germline V lookup: CDR1 DFQATT, CDR2 SNEGSKA (reference sequence). V trimming: 0 bases; J trimming: 1 base; junction bases outside the gene matches: 5. The length of the CDR3 is 15 residues.